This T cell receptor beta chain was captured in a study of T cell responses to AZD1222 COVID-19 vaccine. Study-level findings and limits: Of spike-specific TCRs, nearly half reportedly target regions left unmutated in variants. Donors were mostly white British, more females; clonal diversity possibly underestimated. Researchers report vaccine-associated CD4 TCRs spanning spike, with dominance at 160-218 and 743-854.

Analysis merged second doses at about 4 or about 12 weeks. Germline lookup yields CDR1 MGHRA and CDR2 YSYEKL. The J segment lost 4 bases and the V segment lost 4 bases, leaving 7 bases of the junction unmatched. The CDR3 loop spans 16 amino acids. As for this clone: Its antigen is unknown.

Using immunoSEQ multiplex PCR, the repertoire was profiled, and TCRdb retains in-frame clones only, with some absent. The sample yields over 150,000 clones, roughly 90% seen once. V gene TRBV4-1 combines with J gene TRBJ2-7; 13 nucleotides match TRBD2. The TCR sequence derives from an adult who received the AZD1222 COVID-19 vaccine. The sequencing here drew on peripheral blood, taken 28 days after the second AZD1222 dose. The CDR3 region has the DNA TGCGCCAGCAGCCCGGGACTAGCGGGGAGCTATTACGAGCAGTACTTC. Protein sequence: CASSPGLAGSYYEQYF.